This T cell receptor beta chain was found in a study of metastatic and nonmetastatic thyroid tumors. Study information: Malignant and benign thyroid patients had repertoires compared in peripheral blood and tumor or nodule tissue.

This clone was seen many times. Its antigen is undetermined. Among the patients, none had received any treatment before thyroid surgery. In the original workflow: Clinicopathological groups differed in CDR3, with these differences serving to build a distant-metastasis classifier for papillary thyroid cancer. TCRdb re-called the PCR reads through MiXCR. The V and J calls here are based on TCRdb, not the publication. This sample has roughly 30,000 clones, with roughly 18% found just once. Notes on the study in general: Malignant tumors reportedly showed significantly higher TCR beta diversity than benign nodules in both blood and tumor.

CDR1 is MNHEY and CDR2 is SMNVEV in the germline V gene (reference sequence). This CDR3 has 17 residues. V was cut by 3 bases and J by 0 bases, with 12 bases left in between. This chain uses TRBV27 with TRBJ2-6; no firm D call. The clonotype was recovered from a female donor with papillary thyroid cancer or a benign thyroid nodule (not recorded which). Some clones in this sample may be carry-over from other donors' samples. The sequencing input was blood. DNA of the CDR3: TGTGCCAGCAGTTTTGAAGCGTCCCACTCTGGGGCCAACGTCCTGACTTTC. Protein product: CASSFEASHSGANVLTF.